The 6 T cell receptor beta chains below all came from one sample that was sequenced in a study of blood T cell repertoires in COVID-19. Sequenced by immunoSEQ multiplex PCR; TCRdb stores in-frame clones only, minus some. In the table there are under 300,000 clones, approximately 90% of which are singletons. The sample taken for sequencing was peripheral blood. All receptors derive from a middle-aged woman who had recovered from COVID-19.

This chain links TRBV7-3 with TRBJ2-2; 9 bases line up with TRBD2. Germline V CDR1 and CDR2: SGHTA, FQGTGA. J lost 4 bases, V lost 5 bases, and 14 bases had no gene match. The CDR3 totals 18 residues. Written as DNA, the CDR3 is TGTGCCAGCAGCAAAATACATTCCGGGACTAGCTCCACCGGGGAGCTGTTTTTT. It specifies CASSKIHSGTSSTGELFF.

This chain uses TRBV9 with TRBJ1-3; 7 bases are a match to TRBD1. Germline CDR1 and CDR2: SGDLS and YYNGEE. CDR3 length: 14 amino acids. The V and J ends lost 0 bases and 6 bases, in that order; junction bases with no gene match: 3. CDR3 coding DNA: TGTGCCAGCAGCGTAGGAACAGGGGTAAACACCATATATTTT. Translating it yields CASSVGTGVNTIYF.

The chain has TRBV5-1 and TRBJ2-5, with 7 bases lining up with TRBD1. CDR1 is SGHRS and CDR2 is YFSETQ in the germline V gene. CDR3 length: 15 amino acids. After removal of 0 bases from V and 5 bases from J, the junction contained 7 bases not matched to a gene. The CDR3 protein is CASSLVEGGRETQYF. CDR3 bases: TGCGCCAGCAGCTTGGTGGAAGGGGGCAGGGAGACCCAGTACTTC.

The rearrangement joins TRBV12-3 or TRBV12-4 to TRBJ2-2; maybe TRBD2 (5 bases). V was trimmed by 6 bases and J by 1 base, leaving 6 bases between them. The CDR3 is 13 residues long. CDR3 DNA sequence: TGTGCCAGCAGCCGGGAGAACACCGGGGAGCTGTTTTTT. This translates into CASSRENTGELFF.

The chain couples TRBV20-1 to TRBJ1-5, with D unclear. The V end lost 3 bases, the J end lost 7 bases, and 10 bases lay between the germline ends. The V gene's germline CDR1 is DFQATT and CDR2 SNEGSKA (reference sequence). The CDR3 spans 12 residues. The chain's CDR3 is CSASRGAQPQHF. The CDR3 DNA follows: TGCAGTGCTAGTCGGGGAGCACAGCCCCAGCATTTT.

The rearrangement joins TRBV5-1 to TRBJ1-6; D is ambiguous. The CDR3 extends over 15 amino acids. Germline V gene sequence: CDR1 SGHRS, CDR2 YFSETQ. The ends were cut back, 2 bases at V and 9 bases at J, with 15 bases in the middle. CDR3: CASSFDPGGTSPLHF. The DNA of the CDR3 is TGCGCCAGCAGCTTTGACCCCGGCGGTACTTCACCCCTCCACTTT.